The source of this TCR beta chain is a study of T cell responses to AZD1222 COVID-19 vaccine. Study findings and constraints: The donor group comprised mostly white British people and more females; the analysis possibly underestimated clonal diversity. The study identified only five or six AZD1222 recipients as seropositive at baseline.

TCRdb's table, derived via immunoSEQ multiplex PCR, lists solely in-frame clones and lacks some. This sample has 90,000 to 130,000 clones, with around 80% found just once. Germline values: CDR1 SGHAT, CDR2 FQNNGV. The V and J ends lost 1 base and 1 base, in that order; junction bases with no gene match: 6. This CDR3 has 16 residues. As concerns this clone: Its antigen remains unidentified. This sample includes further DNA sequences coding for the same CDR3.

The sequence was obtained from an adult in good health. The chain recombines TRBV11-2 with TRBJ2-7; 8 positions agree with TRBD1. The input for sequencing was peripheral blood, taken on day 0 of AZD1222 vaccination. This chain's CDR3 is CASSLAPGQASYEQYF. In DNA, the CDR3 is TGTGCCAGCAGCTTAGCCCCGGGACAGGCGTCCTACGAGCAGTACTTC.